This T cell receptor (beta chain) emerged from a study of regulatory T cells in long-lasting Graves disease. The germline gives CDR1 LGHNA, CDR2 YNFKEQ. Trimming removed 3 bases at V and 3 bases at J, with 6 bases between. This CDR3 comprises 13 residues. TCR beta libraries were built with iRepertoire HTBI primers and Arm-PCR of CDR3 regions. TCRdb used MiXCR to reprocess the multiplex PCR reads, holding one entry per CDR3 protein. The sample contains under 700,000 distinct CDR3 sequences, about 16% of which appear only once. The time point was: newly diagnosed GD, antithyroid drugs for less than 3 months. RNA from PBMCs was the source of the TCR library. This same sample was also taken into another study, of T cells in Graves' hyperthyroidism and ophthalmopathy.

This clonotype was sampled from a middle-aged woman with Graves disease. The sequencing used peripheral blood mononuclear cells (PBMCs), collected at new diagnosis, from a patient treated with antithyroid drugs. The V and J genes are TRBV4-2 and TRBJ2-4, with no clear D. CDR3 bases: TGTGCCAGCAGCCAGGATAACAAAAACATTCAGTACTTC. Translating gives CASSQDNKNIQYF.